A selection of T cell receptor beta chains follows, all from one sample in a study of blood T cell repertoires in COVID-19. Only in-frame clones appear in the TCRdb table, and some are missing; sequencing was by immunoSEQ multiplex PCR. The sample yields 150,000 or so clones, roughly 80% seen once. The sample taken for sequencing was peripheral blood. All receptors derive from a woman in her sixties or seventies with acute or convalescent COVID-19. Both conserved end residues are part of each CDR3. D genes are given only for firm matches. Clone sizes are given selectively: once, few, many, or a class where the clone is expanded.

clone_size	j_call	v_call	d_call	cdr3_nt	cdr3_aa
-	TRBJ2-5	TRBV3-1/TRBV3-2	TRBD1	TGTGCCAGCAGCCGCAGAGGGACAGGGGTTGGAGAGACCCAGTACTTC	CASSRRGTGVGETQYF
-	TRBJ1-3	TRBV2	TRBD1	TGTGCCAGCAGTTCCCAGACAGGGAGCTCTGGAAACACCATATATTTT	CASSSQTGSSGNTIYF
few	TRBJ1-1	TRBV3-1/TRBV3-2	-	TGTGCCAGCAGCCAAGTCGGGACTGTGAACACTGAAGCTTTCTTT	CASSQVGTVNTEAFF
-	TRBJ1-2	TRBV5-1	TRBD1	TGCGCCAGCAGCCCGGAAGGGGGCAACTATGGCTACACCTTC	CASSPEGGNYGYTF
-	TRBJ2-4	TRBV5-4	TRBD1	TGTGCCAGCAGCCCATTTGCGACAGGGGCCTCGTCCAAAAACATTCAGTACTTC	CASSPFATGASSKNIQYF
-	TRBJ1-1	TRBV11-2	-	TGTGCCAGCAGCTGGGGGCCGGGCGACACTGAAGCTTTCTTT	CASSWGPGDTEAFF
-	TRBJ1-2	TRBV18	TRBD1	TGTGCCAGCTCACCTATTGAGGGACAGGGATATGGCTACACCTTC	CASSPIEGQGYGYTF
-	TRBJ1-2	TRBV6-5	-	TGTGCCAGCAGCTGGGCCTCGGGGTATGGCTACACCTTC	CASSWASGYGYTF
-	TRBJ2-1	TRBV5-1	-	TGCGCCAGCAGCTTGGGTGCGGGGTATTACAATGAGCAGTTCTTC	CASSLGAGYYNEQFF
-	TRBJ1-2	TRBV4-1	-	TGCGCCAGCAGCCAATCGCCGACAGACAACTATGGCTACACCTTC	CASSQSPTDNYGYTF
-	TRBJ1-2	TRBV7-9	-	TGTGCCAGCAGCCCGACGCTAGATCACTATGGCTACACCTTC	CASSPTLDHYGYTF
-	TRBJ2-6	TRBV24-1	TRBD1	TGTGCCACCAGTGATTCAGACAGGGGAAGCTCTGGGGCCAACGTCCTGACTTTC	CATSDSDRGSSGANVLTF
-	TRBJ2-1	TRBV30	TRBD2	TGTGCCTGGAGCTCCGGGACTAGCGGGGGTCGGAATGAGCAGTTCTTC	CAWSSGTSGGRNEQFF
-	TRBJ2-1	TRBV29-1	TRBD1	TGCAGCGTTGGCACAGGGGGCAATGAGCAGTTCTTC	CSVGTGGNEQFF
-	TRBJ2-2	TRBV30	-	TGTGCCTGGGGTCTCGCAGGGTCCGGGGAGCTGTTTTTT	CAWGLAGSGELFF